The 8 T cell receptor beta chains given below trace back to one sample, sequenced in a study of blood T cell repertoires in COVID-19. TCRdb keeps only in-frame clones here, not all; method: immunoSEQ multiplex PCR. The repertoire consists of over 100,000 clones, with 80% occurring once and the leading ten covering roughly 4%. Source material: peripheral blood. The receptors here all came from a human donor in a cohort sampled during active or convalescent COVID-19.

This chain uses TRBV7-8 with TRBJ1-2; the D gene is possibly TRBD1 (6 bases). V shed 7 bases and J shed 2 bases, with 23 bases lying between them. The CDR3 totals 17 residues. Per germline, CDR1 SGHVS and CDR2 FQNEAQ. CDR3 nucleotides: TGTGCCAGCACCCGAAGGACAGAGCTTAATCCGAACTATGGCTACACCTTC. It specifies CASTRRTELNPNYGYTF.

This sequence joins TRBV5-1 and TRBJ2-1; 9 bases are shared with TRBD2. This CDR3 comprises 15 residues. Trimming at V came to 4 bases and at J to 11 bases, leaving 13 bases not matched to a gene. Germline V CDR1 and CDR2: SGHRS, YFSETQ. The CDR3 loop is CASSPLEREVGKQFF. The CDR3, as DNA: TGCGCCAGCAGCCCTCTGGAGCGGGAGGTTGGGAAGCAGTTCTTC.

This clone was picked up one time. The V and J genes are TRBV7-9 and TRBJ1-2; 9 bases are a match to TRBD1. From germline, CDR1 is SEHNR and CDR2 FQNEAQ (reference sequence). Unmatched junction bases numbered 5, after V lost 5 bases and J lost 4 bases. The CDR3 has 14 amino acids. The CDR3 loop reads CASSHRQGGYGYTF. CDR3 coding DNA: TGTGCCAGCAGCCATCGACAGGGGGGCTATGGCTACACCTTC.

The CDR3 loop is CASSLGQSTDTQYF. The CDR3 bases are TGTGCCAGCAGCTTGGGACAGAGCACAGATACGCAGTATTTT. The gene calls are TRBV7-9 and TRBJ2-3; 7 nucleotides align to TRBD1. The CDR3 is made up of 14 amino acids. Germline V gene sequence: CDR1 SEHNR, CDR2 FQNEAQ (reference sequence). With 3 bases clipped from V and 0 bases from J, the junction kept 0 bases outside the gene matches.

The chain links TRBV2 to TRBJ2-1; D is possibly TRBD2 (5 bases). Looked up from germline, CDR1 is SNHLY and CDR2 is FYNNEI. This CDR3 is 11 amino acids long. V shed 5 bases and J shed 9 bases, with 8 bases lying between them. This CDR3 is CASSYAGEQFF. The CDR3 coding sequence is TGTGCCAGCAGTTACGCGGGTGAGCAGTTCTTC.

This clone showed up just once. The V call is TRBV21-1, the J call TRBJ2-3; TRBD2 reflects the table's D call only, with no check against the DNA. TRBV21-1 is a known pseudogene. This CDR3 has 17 amino acids. The CDR3 region is CASSKDPLGKDTDTQYF. The DNA of the CDR3 is TGTGCCAGCAGCAAAGACCCACTAGGTAAAGACACAGATACGCAGTATTTT.

V and J are TRBV2 and TRBJ1-5; D is uncertain. Trimming removed 4 bases from V and 7 bases from J, with 11 bases in between. The germline gives CDR1 SNHLY, CDR2 FYNNEI. This CDR3 comprises 13 residues. CDR3 sequence: CASSVSERQPQHF. The CDR3 DNA follows: TGTGCCAGCAGTGTTAGCGAACGGCAGCCCCAGCATTTT.

V and J are TRBV14 and TRBJ2-7, with D possibly matching TRBD2 (5 bases). The CDR3 extends over 16 amino acids. The V end was cut by 4 bases, the J end by 3 bases, with 19 bases between. The germline CDR1 and CDR2 sequences are SGHDN and FVKESK. For the CDR3, the DNA is TGTGCCAGCAGCCGCAAACATTCCACGGGGAACTACGAGCAGTACTTC. Translated: CASSRKHSTGNYEQYF.